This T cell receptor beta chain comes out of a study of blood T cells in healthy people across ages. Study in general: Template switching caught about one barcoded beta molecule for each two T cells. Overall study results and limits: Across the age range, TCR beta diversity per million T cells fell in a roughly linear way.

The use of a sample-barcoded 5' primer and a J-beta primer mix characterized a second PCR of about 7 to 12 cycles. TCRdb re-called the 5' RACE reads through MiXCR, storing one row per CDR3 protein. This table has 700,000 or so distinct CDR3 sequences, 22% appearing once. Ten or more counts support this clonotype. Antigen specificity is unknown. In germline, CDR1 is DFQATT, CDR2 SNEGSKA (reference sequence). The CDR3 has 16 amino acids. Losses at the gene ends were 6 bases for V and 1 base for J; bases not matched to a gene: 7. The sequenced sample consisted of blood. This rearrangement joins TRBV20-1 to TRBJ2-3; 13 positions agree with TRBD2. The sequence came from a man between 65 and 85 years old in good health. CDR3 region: CSAPLGLAGGTDTQYF. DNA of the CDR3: TGCAGTGCCCCCTTAGGACTAGCGGGAGGCACAGATACGCAGTATTTT.